One and the same sample provided the 4 T cell receptor beta chains below, sequenced in a study of cytomegalovirus exposure and HLA in healthy donors. PCR employed 60 Vbeta and 13 Jbeta primers. Libraries were prepared by immunoSEQ multiplex PCR; TCRdb keeps only in-frame clonotypes and omits some of them. This sample has more than 85,000 clones; approximately 80% occur once, and the top ten carry 2.2%. The specimen was PBMCs. Receptor source: a woman younger than 45 in good health and CMV-seronegative.

This clone is a singleton in its sample. This chain joins TRBV19 and TRBJ2-3, with D possibly being TRBD2 (5 bases). The germline V gene encodes CDR1 LNHDA and CDR2 SQIVND (reference sequence). Trimming pared 3 bases from V and 0 bases from J, leaving 10 bases between. The CDR3 consists of 15 residues. The CDR3 sequence: CASSIGPGSTDTQYF. CDR3 DNA: TGTGCCAGTAGTATTGGGCCGGGGAGCACAGATACGCAGTATTTT.

V and J are TRBV28 and TRBJ1-1; possible D gene TRBD1, 6 bases. There are 14 residues in the CDR3. Looked up from germline, CDR1 is MDHEN and CDR2 is SYDVKM. V lost 6 bases to trimming and J lost 5 bases, with 16 bases between them. The CDR3 DNA reads TGTGCCAGCAGGCCTTTCGGGGGGCGGACTGAAGCTTTCTTT. This encodes CASRPFGGRTEAFF.

J is TRBJ2-7 and V is TRBV7-2, with TRBD1 identical over 9 bases. Germline V gene lookup returns CDR1 SGHTA and CDR2 FQGNSA. The CDR3 loop spans 15 amino acids. V gave up 4 bases and J gave up 3 bases; unmatched junction bases: 7. The DNA of the CDR3 is TGTGCCAGCAGCTGGGGACAGGGTAATCTCTACGAGCAGTACTTC. Encoded protein: CASSWGQGNLYEQYF.

The rearrangement links TRBV5-4 to TRBJ2-2; D is unresolved. Deletions cut 3 bases from V and 6 bases from J, with 12 bases between. This CDR3 is built from 14 residues. Per germline, CDR1 SGHNT and CDR2 YYREEE (reference sequence). This CDR3 reads CASSSPLEAGELFF. The CDR3, as DNA: TGTGCCAGCAGCTCACCCCTCGAGGCCGGGGAGCTGTTTTTT.